A single sample gave rise to the 30 T cell receptor beta chains below, sequenced in a study of molecular identifiers for immune sequencing clone quantification. Each CDR3 protein gets one entry after TCRdb re-called the PCR reads with MiXCR. Counted here are over 550,000 distinct CDR3 sequences, roughly 23% occurring once; the ten biggest clones make up roughly 0.83%. Sequences were obtained from naive CD8+ T cells from blood, with Jurkat cell RNA spiked in. The sample's subset: FACS-sorted CD8+CD4-CCR7+CD45RA+ naive T cells. The receptors here all came from a human donor in good health. Some libraries in this study had Jurkat cell RNA spiked in.

A remark on this clonotype: Being one base from a much bigger clone, this may be a read error. V gene TRBV7-9 combines with J gene TRBJ1-1; D is unresolved. This CDR3 comprises 14 residues. Germline V gene data show CDR1 as SEHNR and CDR2 as FQNEAQ (reference sequence). V was cut by 4 bases and J by 6 bases, with 15 bases left in between. The CDR3 reads CASSYGSANAEAFF. In DNA form, the CDR3 reads TGTGCCAGCAGCTACGGCTCAGCAAACGCTGAAGCTTTCTTT.

The chain uses TRBV28 and TRBJ2-3; 9 bases align to TRBD1. Trimming took 5 bases from V and 2 from J; bases not matched to a gene: 8. The CDR3 is 16 residues long. In germline, CDR1 is MDHEN, CDR2 SYDVKM. CDR3 sequence: CASSLTRTGDTDTQYF. The CDR3 region has the DNA TGTGCCAGCAGTCTCACAAGGACAGGGGACACAGATACGCAGTATTTT.

This clonotype was detected many times. V and J are TRBV2 and TRBJ2-7; 8 bases map to TRBD2. The CDR3 covers 13 residues. J was trimmed by 1 base and V by 6 bases; bases with no gene match: 2. Per germline, CDR1 SNHLY and CDR2 FYNNEI. Here the CDR3 reads CASSGGASYEQYF. The CDR3 DNA sequence: TGTGCCAGCAGCGGGGGGGCGTCCTACGAGCAGTACTTC.

Remarks on this clonotype: Germline and junction disagree at one end, which may indicate a read error. The chain employs TRBV19 and TRBJ2-7; tentatively, D is TRBD2 (6 bases). The V gene's germline CDR1 is LNHDA and CDR2 SQIVND (reference sequence). This CDR3 is 14 amino acids long. This chain's CDR3 is CASNIARGAYEQYF. The DNA for the CDR3 is TGTGCCAGTAATATAGCCCGCGGGGCCTACGAGCAGTACTTC.

A remark on this clonotype: The junction and the germline gene differ at one end; a read error may be behind it. The chain carries TRBV12-3 or TRBV12-4 and TRBJ2-3; D is unclear. CDR3 length equals 13 residues. CDR3 sequence reads: CASGLDVSDTQYF. In nucleotides, the CDR3 is TGTGCCAGCGGTTTAGATGTTAGCGATACGCAGTATTTT.

Only one count was recorded for this clonotype. The J gene is TRBJ2-7, the V gene TRBV4-3; 11 bases are a match to TRBD2. Trimming removed 0 bases from V and 2 bases from J; junction bases left unmatched: 6. Germline-derived CDR1 and CDR2 are LGHNA and YSLEER. The CDR3 has 17 residues. DNA for the CDR3: TGCGCCAGCAGCCAAGATTACGGGACTAGCGGACCCTACGAGCAGTACTTC. Translation gives CASSQDYGTSGPYEQYF.

The chain couples TRBV27 to TRBJ2-1, with 9 bases lining up with TRBD2. V lost 5 bases to trimming and J lost 5 bases; unmatched junction nucleotides: 4. The V gene's germline CDR1 is MNHEY and CDR2 SMNVEV (reference sequence). This CDR3 has 14 amino acids. CDR3 amino acids: CASSLAGPNNEQFF. CDR3 DNA sequence: TGTGCCAGCAGTCTAGCGGGGCCTAACAATGAGCAGTTCTTC.

This clonotype has a count of ten or more. The chain combines TRBV5-6 with TRBJ1-1; no clear D gene. Germline assignment: CDR1 SGHDT and CDR2 YYEEEE. The CDR3 loop spans 12 amino acids. The V and J ends lost 4 bases and 4 bases respectively, with 8 bases between them. This CDR3 reads CASSIGFTEAFF. The CDR3 nucleotides read TGTGCCAGCAGCATAGGGTTCACTGAAGCTTTCTTT.

This clonotype showed up many times. For the CDR3, the DNA is TGCGCCAGCAGCTCGACAGGGCAGGAACAAGAGACCCAGTACTTC. It codes for CASSSTGQEQETQYF. The chain joins TRBV5-1 to TRBJ2-5; 7 nucleotides match TRBD1. The ends lost 3 bases at V and 2 bases at J; junction bases unmatched: 7. Germline V gene data show CDR1 as SGHRS and CDR2 as YFSETQ. The CDR3 is 15 residues long.

The rearrangement links TRBV12-3 or TRBV12-4 to TRBJ2-7, with D perhaps matching TRBD2 (7 bases). The ends were cut back, 5 bases at V and 3 bases at J, with 20 bases in the middle. The CDR3 contains 16 residues. CDR3 sequence: CASSEPGRGAYYEQYF. For the CDR3, the DNA is TGTGCCAGCAGTGAACCGGGACGGGGGGCATACTACGAGCAGTACTTC.

CDR3 residues: CSATPAGVVNEQFF. The CDR3 nucleotides are TGCAGCGCCACTCCGGCCGGGGTGGTAAATGAGCAGTTCTTC. This chain uses TRBV29-1 with TRBJ2-1, with a possible D match to TRBD2 (5 bases). Trimming took off 7 bases at V and 7 bases at J, with 20 bases between the two ends. In germline, CDR1 is SQVTM, CDR2 ANQGSEA. This CDR3 is built from 14 residues.

This chain uses TRBV5-1 with TRBJ2-7, with 9 bases identical to TRBD1. Germline-derived CDR1 and CDR2 are SGHRS and YFSETQ. After removal of 7 bases from V and 3 bases from J, the junction contained 11 bases not matched to a gene. This CDR3 is built from 15 residues. This chain's CDR3 is CASGHPTGGLYEQYF. CDR3 coding DNA: TGCGCCAGCGGCCACCCCACAGGGGGCCTCTACGAGCAGTACTTC. The whole variable domain, filled in from reference TRBV5-1 and TRBJ2-7, reads KAGVTQTPRYLIKTRGQQVTLSCSPISGHRSVSWYQQTPGQGLQFLFEYFSETQRNKGNFPGRFSGRQFSNSRSEMNVSTLELGDSALYLCASGHPTGGLYEQYFGPGTRLTVT.

The V call is TRBV7-9, the J call TRBJ1-3; no definite D call. Germline loops: CDR1 SEHNR, CDR2 FQNEAQ (reference sequence). V lost 6 bases to trimming and J lost 0 bases, with 12 bases between them. The CDR3 sequence is 15 residues long. CDR3 protein: CASRSQRSSGNTIYF. CDR3 in DNA: TGTGCCAGCAGGTCACAGAGGAGCTCTGGAAACACCATATATTTT.

To note about this clonotype: A much larger clone lies a single base off, so this may be a read error. J is TRBJ1-4 and V is TRBV5-4, with TRBD1 matching 9 bases. Germline V gives CDR1 SGHNT, CDR2 YYREEE (reference sequence). CDR3 length: 14 residues. The CDR3 DNA follows: TGTGCCAGCAGCTCGCGACAGGGGGGTGAACAACTGTTTTTT. This codes for CASSSRQGGEQLFF.

The sample holds a few counts of this clonotype. The V and J genes are TRBV29-1 and TRBJ2-1; 9 bases agree with TRBD2. The V gene end was trimmed by 0 bases and the J gene end by 5 bases; junction bases not matched to a gene: 8. Germline loops: CDR1 SQVTM, CDR2 ANQGSEA. This CDR3 has 16 residues. CDR3 nucleotide sequence: TGCAGCGTTGAAGAGTTCAGCGGGAGGACCCACAATGAGCAGTTCTTC. Residues: CSVEEFSGRTHNEQFF.

This clonotype was counted between two and nine times. The genes are TRBV6-5 and TRBJ2-5; D may be TRBD1 or TRBD2 (5 bases each). V shed 5 bases and J shed 1 base, with 11 bases lying between them. The CDR3 covers 14 residues. Germline CDR1 and CDR2: MNHEY and SVGAGI. The CDR3 coding sequence is TGTGCCAGCAGTCTCTGGGACGGCCAAGAGACCCAGTACTTC. Protein: CASSLWDGQETQYF.

Comments on this clonotype: A much larger clone lies one base from this, so it may be a read error. The J gene is TRBJ2-3, the V gene TRBV30; 7 positions agree with TRBD1. The length of the CDR3 is 16 residues. CDR1 and CDR2 (germline): GTSNPN, SVGIG (reference sequence). The CDR3 sequence: CVWTETRTGDTDTQYF. CDR3 DNA: TGTGTCTGGACGGAAACTCGAACAGGGGACACAGATACGCAGTATTTT.

This clonotype showed up many times. The junction shows a germline mismatch at one end, possibly a read error. The chain recombines TRBV6-2 or TRBV6-3 with TRBJ1-1, with D uncertain. Germline loops: CDR1 MNHEY, CDR2 SVGEGT. The CDR3 has 11 residues. CDR3 DNA sequence: TGTGCCAGCAGCCCTAACATTGAAGCTTTCTTT. This sequence encodes CASSPNIEAFF.

This clonotype turned up a few times. The chain recombines TRBV4-3 with TRBJ2-7; either TRBD1 or TRBD2 may supply D (5 bases each). Looked up from germline, CDR1 is LGHNA and CDR2 is YSLEER. V was pared by 1 base and J by 0 bases, with 10 bases between. The CDR3 loop spans 15 amino acids. CDR3 coding DNA: TGCGCCAGCAGCCAAGCGAGGGGCAGCTCCTACGAGCAGTACTTC. It codes for CASSQARGSSYEQYF.

This clonotype was seen more than once but under ten times. The CDR3: CASSDQGEETQYF. As DNA, the CDR3 is TGTGCCAGCAGCGATCAGGGAGAGGAGACCCAGTACTTC. The J gene is TRBJ2-5, the V gene TRBV13, with D perhaps being TRBD1 or TRBD2 (5 bases each). Trimming removed 5 bases at V and 5 bases at J, with 12 bases between. Germline CDR1 and CDR2: PRHDT and FYEKMQ (reference sequence). The length of the CDR3 is 13 residues.

This clonotype was observed a handful of times. V gene TRBV27 combines with J gene TRBJ1-1; no clear D. The CDR3 is made up of 14 amino acids. Per the germline V gene, CDR1 is MNHEY and CDR2 is SMNVEV (reference sequence). Trimming pared 0 bases from V and 4 bases from J, leaving 9 bases between. CDR3 nucleotides: TGTGCCAGCAGTTTATCAGGGTTTGGCACTGAAGCTTTCTTT. Its protein is CASSLSGFGTEAFF.

This clonotype has only a few counts. The chain carries TRBV5-1 and TRBJ2-1; no clear D gene. The V gene's germline CDR1 is SGHRS and CDR2 YFSETQ. Trimming left V 0 bases short and J 5 bases short, with 6 bases between. The CDR3 extends over 13 amino acids. CDR3 bases: TGCGCCAGCAGCTTGGCCCCCGACAATGAGCAGTTCTTC. As protein: CASSLAPDNEQFF.

A word on this clonotype: One end of the junction does not line up with germline, which may come from a read error. V and J are TRBV11-3 and TRBJ2-7; D unclear. This CDR3 comprises 13 residues. CDR1 is SGHNT, CDR2 YENEEA, per germline. CDR3 coding DNA: TGTGCCAGCTGCTTCGCCGTCTCCTACGAGCAGTACTTC. Translated, it gives CASCFAVSYEQYF.

This clonotype was counted between two and nine times. J is TRBJ1-4 and V is TRBV28; 7 bases are a match to TRBD1. J was trimmed by 7 bases and V by 1 base; bases with no gene match: 12. The CDR3 extends over 17 amino acids. Germline V gene sequence: CDR1 MDHEN, CDR2 SYDVKM. Written as DNA, the CDR3 is TGTGCCAGCAGTTTATCGACAGGGCCGCAGTTGGGTGAAAAACTGTTTTTT. It is translated as CASSLSTGPQLGEKLFF. Complete variable domain (other parts from reference TRBV28 and TRBJ1-4): DVKVTQSSRYLVKRTGEKVFLECVQDMDHENMFWYRQDPGLGLRLIYFSYDVKMKEKGDIPEGYSVSREKKERFSLILESASTNQTSMYLCASSLSTGPQLGEKLFFGSGTQLSVL.

Worth noting for this clonotype: This sequence may be a read error, since a much larger clone differs from it by one base. This chain links TRBV27 with TRBJ2-3; 12 nucleotides agree with TRBD2. The germline V gene has CDR1 MNHEY and CDR2 SMNVEV (reference sequence). V dropped 0 bases and J dropped 9; count of bases not matched to a gene: 10. The CDR3 length is 17 residues. The CDR3 nucleotides read TGTGCCAGCAGTTTATCTTTGGGGACTAGCGGGTCTGACACGCAGTATTTT. It yields the protein CASSLSLGTSGSDTQYF.

This clonotype was recorded many times. This CDR3 is CASSLSGENTEAFF. The CDR3 coding sequence is TGTGCCAGCAGCTTATCAGGGGAGAACACTGAAGCTTTCTTT. J is TRBJ1-1 and V is TRBV7-2; possible D gene TRBD1, 6 bases. The CDR3 is 14 residues long. CDR1 and CDR2 from the germline V gene are SGHTA and FQGNSA. With 2 bases removed from V and 1 base from J, the gap between germline ends came to 8 bases.

This clonotype appeared many times. The CDR3 DNA follows: TGTGCCAGCAGCGCGGGCGGCGAGCAGTACTTC. Translating it yields CASSAGGEQYF. This rearrangement joins TRBV12-3 or TRBV12-4 to TRBJ2-7, with D tentatively TRBD2 (5 bases). V dropped 6 bases and J dropped 6 bases, with 9 bases sitting between them. The CDR3 has 11 residues.

The sample holds many counts of this clonotype. This sequence joins TRBV19 and TRBJ1-5, with TRBD1 identical over 7 bases. This CDR3 contains 15 residues. The V gene's germline CDR1 is LNHDA and CDR2 SQIVND (reference sequence). J was trimmed by 8 bases and V by 7 bases; bases with no gene match: 14. In DNA form, the CDR3 reads TGTGCCAGTACTACGGGACAGCGGGGTTTGGAGCCCCAGCATTTT. Translated: CASTTGQRGLEPQHF.

The CDR3 DNA reads TGTGCCAGCAGTGCTTCCCCGGGAGAGCATCAAGAGACCCAGTACTTC. Translated, it gives CASSASPGEHQETQYF. The chain has TRBV12-3 or TRBV12-4 and TRBJ2-5; D possibly corresponds to TRBD2 (6 bases). CDR3 size: 16 residues. The V gene lost 5 bases and the J gene lost 2 bases, with 18 bases spanning the gap.

This chain uses TRBV4-2 with TRBJ2-7; D not resolved. Germline assignment: CDR1 LGHNA and CDR2 YNFKEQ. Trimming took off 1 base at V and 6 bases at J, with 16 bases between the two ends. The CDR3 contains 15 residues. The CDR3 DNA reads TGTGCCAGCAGCCAAGGGACCCCCCTTCTGAGCGAGCAGTACTTC. Its protein is CASSQGTPLLSEQYF.